This T cell receptor beta chain was observed in a study of T-cell reconstitution after alpha-beta-depleted transplantation in children. The TCRbeta library was prepared with unique molecular identifiers. MiXCR was run by TCRdb on the PCR reads, yielding one entry per CDR3 protein. This sample yields 90,000 to 100,000 distinct CDR3 sequences, of which around 22% are seen a single time; roughly a fifth belongs to the top ten. Findings and limits, study-wide: Once a year had passed after transplant, T-cell counts and diversity came mostly from newly produced T cells. After transplant, high TCRbeta diversity at day 60 in some patients arose from surviving recipient T cells and thymic progenitors. Expanded clones from the graft, numbering several hundred, reportedly supplied alpha-beta T cells about two months after transplant.

For this clonotype: Its cognate antigen is unknown.

The source was PBMCs, collected before TCRalphabeta/CD19-depleted stem cell transplant. The TCR comes from a boy aged 2 to 10 with acute lymphoblastic leukemia, due to receive a stem cell transplant.

The CDR3 region is CASSPWTKQTDTQYF. The CDR3 nucleotides are TGTGCCAGCAGTCCTTGGACCAAGCAGACAGATACGCAGTATTTT. The chain uses TRBV6-2 or TRBV6-3 and TRBJ2-3; the D is unclear. Trimming stripped 5 bases from V and 3 bases from J, with 15 bases between. The CDR3 spans 15 residues. The germline V gene encodes CDR1 MNHEY and CDR2 SVGEGT.